These 15 T cell receptor beta chains share one sample of origin, sequenced in a study of CD8+ T cells in alopecia areata. Extracted RNA was reverse transcribed into cDNA, the sequencing template. Sequencing used immunoSEQ multiplex PCR; TCRdb keeps in-frame clones, though not all of them. There are some 120,000 clones in the sample, none observed a single time. Sequenced input: lesional skin. The receptors stem from a C3H/HeJ mouse with alopecia areata. As its MHC haplotype, the strain has H2-k.

Details on this clone: Mouse germline and gene names are used. The read ends 4 residues shy of where the CDR3 ends; the end is completed using the germline J gene. The chain joins TRBV17 to TRBJ2-5; 8 bases agree with TRBD1. The CDR3 runs 15 residues. CDR1 is MNHDT and CDR2 is YYDKIL in the germline V gene. The sequenced part of the CDR3 DNA is TGTGCTAGCAGTAGAGACAGGGGGCGCGAAGAC. This translates into CASSRDRGRED. The entire CDR3 protein reads CASSRDRGREDTQYF.

Concerning this clone itself: The listed genes are named as in mouse. The read is 4 residues too short to cover the CDR3 end, so that end is filled in from the germline J gene. The chain couples TRBV13-3 to TRBJ2-1; TRBD2 matches 11 bases. The junction had 5 bases not matched to a gene; V was cut back by 0 bases and J by 6 bases. CDR1 and CDR2 from the germline V gene are NNHDY and SYVADS. The CDR3 has 16 residues. The CDR3 sequence is CASSDELGGRFAEQFF. Incomplete CDR3 DNA: TGTGCCAGCAGTGATGAACTGGGGGGGCGCTTTGCT.

Of note for this clone: The protein listed by TCRdb differs at residue 12 from the translated DNA, so the DNA translation is shown. Genes and germline come from the mouse. The CDR3 end falls 3 residues outside the read, so it is completed with the germline J gene. The V and J genes are TRBV19 and TRBJ1-6; 9 nucleotides align to TRBD1. TRBJ1-6 is an ORF, with its function uncertain. The germline V gene has CDR1 FNHDT and CDR2 SITEND (reference sequence). Unmatched junction bases numbered 2, after V lost 1 base and J lost 6 bases. The CDR3 runs to 15 residues. The CDR3 sequence: CASSIRTGVNSPLYF. The sequenced part of the CDR3 DNA is TGTGCCAGCAGTATAAGGACAGGGGTTAATTCGCCC.

To note about this clone: The gene symbols are mouse symbols. Coverage ceases 4 residues before the CDR3 finishes, and the germline J gene fills in the end. The chain uses TRBV29 and TRBJ2-7, with 11 positions matching TRBD1. Germline V lookup: CDR1 MSHET, CDR2 SYDVDS. The CDR3 sequence is 14 residues long. The chain's CDR3 is CASSLGTGGDEQYF. The CDR3 DNA, read in part, is TGTGCTAGCAGTTTGGGGACAGGGGGAGAT.

In its sample, this clone was seen many times. All gene names here are mouse names. The read stops 4 residues short of the end of the CDR3; the missing end is completed from the germline J gene. The J gene is TRBJ1-4, the V gene TRBV13-3; maybe TRBD1 (6 bases). Germline V gene lookup returns CDR1 NNHDY and CDR2 SYVADS. The length of the CDR3 is 14 residues. Trimming stripped 0 bases from V and 6 bases from J, with 9 bases between. This CDR3 reads CASSDASGDERLFF. The CDR3 bases that were read are TGTGCCAGCAGTGATGCGTCAGGGGACGAA.

The table lists this clone with a few counts. The protein recorded in TCRdb does not match the translated DNA at residue 9; the protein presented here comes from translating the DNA. Mouse germline and gene names are used. The CDR3 end falls 3 residues outside the read, so it is completed with the germline J gene. This chain connects TRBV13-3 to TRBJ1-3; unclear D gene. Trimming shortened V by 5 bases and J by 2 bases, and 5 bases separated the two germline ends. The CDR3 runs to 12 residues. The V gene's germline CDR1 is NNHDY and CDR2 SYVADS. The CDR3 sequence is CASRQPGNTLYF. The CDR3 DNA, read in part, is TGTGCCAGCAGACAACCTGGAAATACG.

With respect to this clone: The gene symbols are mouse symbols. The read terminates 4 residues before the CDR3 end, so the remaining end is supplied by the germline J gene. This sequence joins TRBV13-1 and TRBJ2-7, with TRBD1 identical over 9 bases. The CDR3 consists of 14 residues. Germline V lookup: CDR1 NSHNY, CDR2 SYGAGN. The trim removed 3 bases at V and 3 bases at J, leaving 4 bases unmatched. CDR3 DNA, as far as it was read: TGTGCCAGCAGTGGCGGGACAGGGTTCTAT. Protein product: CASSGGTGFY. In full, the CDR3 reads CASSGGTGFYEQYF.

There are a few counts of this clone. Gene names follow the mouse nomenclature. The read ends 4 residues before the CDR3 terminus; that terminus is restored from the germline J gene. The chain uses TRBV13-3 and TRBJ1-4; D is perhaps TRBD1 (5 bases). The CDR3 has 14 amino acids. Per the germline V gene, CDR1 is NNHDY and CDR2 is SYVADS. Incomplete CDR3 DNA: TGTGCCAGCAGACACCGCAGGGCCGGCGAA. It encodes CASRHRRAGE. The whole CDR3 region reads CASRHRRAGERLFF.

There are a few counts of this clone. Gene names are the mouse ones. CDR3 in amino acids: CASSDDQFSNERLFF. CDR3 DNA (partial): TGTGCCAGCAGTGATGATCAATTTTCCAACGAA. The chain combines TRBV13-3 with TRBJ1-4; no reliable D call. The read ends 4 residues early relative to the CDR3; the germline J gene fills the gap. The CDR3 sequence is 15 residues long. Germline values: CDR1 NNHDY, CDR2 SYVADS. Trimming took 0 bases from V and 0 from J, leaving 6 bases between them.

This clone was found a few times. The genes are named according to mouse. The CDR3 extends 4 residues past the end of the read, so its final part is completed from the germline J gene. This chain links TRBV1 with TRBJ2-7; 8 nucleotides agree with TRBD2. Germline V gene sequence: CDR1 NSQYPW, CDR2 LRSPGD (reference sequence). CDR3 length: 15 residues. J lost 1 base, V lost 2 bases, and 4 bases had no gene match. The CDR3 protein is CTCSAKDWGSYEQYF. CDR3 bases read: TGCACCTGCAGTGCAAAAGACTGGGGTTCCTAT.

This clone occurred a few times. Gene and germline names: mouse. The read gets to within 4 residues of the CDR3 end, and the germline J gene fills in the rest. The rearrangement links TRBV13-3 to TRBJ1-4, with 9 bases fitting TRBD1. This CDR3 has 15 residues. Germline V CDR1 and CDR2: NNHDY, SYVADS. The CDR3 sequence: CASSGRDRVIERLFF. Incomplete CDR3 DNA: TGTGCCAGCAGTGGCCGGGACAGGGTTATCGAA.

This clone showed up just a few times. Germline and genes here are mouse. CDR3 in amino acids: CTCSAGGLGGRYAEQFF. The sequenced part of the CDR3 DNA is TGCACCTGCAGTGCAGGGGGACTGGGGGGGCGCTATGCT. The chain uses TRBV1 and TRBJ2-1; 14 bases line up with TRBD2. Read coverage stops 4 residues before the CDR3 terminus; the germline J gene supplies the remainder. Germline V gives CDR1 NSQYPW, CDR2 LRSPGD (reference sequence). The CDR3 is made up of 17 amino acids. V shed 1 base and J 3 bases; nucleotides not matched to a gene: 2.

On this clone itself: Gene names denote mouse genes. The CDR3 end is not reached by the read, which stops 4 residues before it; the germline J gene fills it in. This sequence joins TRBV1 and TRBJ2-2; 7 bases are shared with TRBD2. The V gene's germline CDR1 is NSQYPW and CDR2 LRSPGD (reference sequence). The CDR3 extends over 13 amino acids. Trimming cost V 8 bases and J 4 bases; bases outside gene matches: 4. The CDR3 is CTCGGGGTGQLYF. The CDR3 bases that were read are TGCACCTGCGGGGGGGGTGGCACCGGG.

Comments on this clone: Genes and germline come from the mouse. The read ends 4 residues shy of where the CDR3 ends; the end is completed using the germline J gene. The chain is built from TRBV13-3 and TRBJ2-5, with D perhaps matching TRBD1 (6 bases). This CDR3 is built from 14 residues. Germline CDR1 reads NNHDY; CDR2 reads SYVADS. The CDR3 is CASSEEGVKDTQYF. CDR3 DNA (partial): TGTGCCAGCAGTGAGGAGGGGGTCAAAGAC.

In the case of this clone: The protein listed by TCRdb differs at residue 13 from the translated DNA, so the DNA translation is shown. The genes and germline here are from mouse. The observed sequence ends 3 residues before the CDR3 terminus, with the missing tail filled in from the germline J gene. The chain combines TRBV5 with TRBJ1-6; 8 nucleotides align to TRBD1. TRBJ1-6 is given ORF status, its function remaining uncertain. The CDR3 covers 16 residues. Germline trimming cut 0 bases from V and 4 bases from J; bases unmatched to any gene: 2. CDR1 and CDR2 (germline): LGHNA, YNLKQL (reference sequence). This CDR3 reads CASSQEWTGYNSPLYF. The DNA read from the CDR3 is TGTGCCAGCAGCCAAGAATGGACAGGGTATAATTCGCCC.